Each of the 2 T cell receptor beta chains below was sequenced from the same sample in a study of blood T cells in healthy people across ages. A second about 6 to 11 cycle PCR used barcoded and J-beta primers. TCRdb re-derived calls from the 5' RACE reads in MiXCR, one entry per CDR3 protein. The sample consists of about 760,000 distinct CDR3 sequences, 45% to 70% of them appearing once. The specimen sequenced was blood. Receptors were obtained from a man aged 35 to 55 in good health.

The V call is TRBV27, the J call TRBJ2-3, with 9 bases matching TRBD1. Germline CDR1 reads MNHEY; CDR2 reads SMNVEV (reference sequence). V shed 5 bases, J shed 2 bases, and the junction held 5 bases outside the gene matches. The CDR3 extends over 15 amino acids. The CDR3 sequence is CASSARDRVTDTQYF. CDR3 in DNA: TGTGCCAGCAGTGCGAGGGACAGGGTCACAGATACGCAGTATTTT.

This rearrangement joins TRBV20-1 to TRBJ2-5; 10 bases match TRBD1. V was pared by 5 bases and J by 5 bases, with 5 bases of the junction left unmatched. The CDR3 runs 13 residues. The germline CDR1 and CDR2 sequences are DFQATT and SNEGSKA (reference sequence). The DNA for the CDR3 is TGCAGTGCTCGACAGGGGGCTCTCGAGACCCAGTACTTC. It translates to CSARQGALETQYF.